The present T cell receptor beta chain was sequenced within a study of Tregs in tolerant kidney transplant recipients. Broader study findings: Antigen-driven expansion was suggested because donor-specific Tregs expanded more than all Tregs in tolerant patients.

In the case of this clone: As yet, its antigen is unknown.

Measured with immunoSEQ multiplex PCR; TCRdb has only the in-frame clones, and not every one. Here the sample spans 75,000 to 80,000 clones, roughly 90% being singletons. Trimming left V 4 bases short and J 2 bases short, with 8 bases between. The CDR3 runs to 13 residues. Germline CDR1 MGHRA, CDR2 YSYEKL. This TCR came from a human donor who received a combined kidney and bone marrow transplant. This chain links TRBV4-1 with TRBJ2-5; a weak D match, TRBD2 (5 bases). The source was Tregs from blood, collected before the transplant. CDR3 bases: TGCGCCAGCAGCCTAGGCGGGCAAGAGACCCAGTACTTC. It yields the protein CASSLGGQETQYF.